Listed below are T cell receptor beta chains from one sample, sequenced in a study of cytomegalovirus exposure and HLA in healthy donors. Using immunoSEQ multiplex PCR, the repertoire was profiled, and TCRdb retains in-frame clones only, with some absent. The sample contains a few hundred thousand clones, about four fifths of which appear only once. The sequencing input was PBMCs. The receptors were gathered from a woman aged 40 to 50 in good health and CMV-seropositive. Both conserved end residues are trimmed from each CDR3.

V gene: TRBV7-9
CDR3 protein: ASSSTGGRASSGPYEQY

V gene: TRBV30
CDR3 protein: AWSSDRGGRWNTEAF

V gene: TRBV19
CDR3 protein: ASSRGSGNTIY

V gene: TRBV11-1
CDR3 protein: ASSLGPGQGTNEQF

V gene: TRBV7-9
CDR3 protein: ASSRGTGSYEQY

V gene: TRBV28
CDR3 protein: ASSLFQLATKQF

V gene: TRBV21-1
CDR3 protein: ASSNVYLNYGYT

V gene: TRBV5-1
CDR3 protein: ASSEGQTFNYGYT

V gene: TRBV4-1
CDR3 protein: ASSRQDRFST

V gene: TRBV19
CDR3 protein: ASSTASGLRAGAYEQY

V gene: TRBV6-1
CDR3 protein: ASGGQRNTGELF

V gene: TRBV27
CDR3 protein: ASSSPSGKNYEQY

V gene: TRBV7-9
CDR3 protein: ASSLDRVGEETQY

V gene: TRBV28
CDR3 protein: ASSKQGYQPQH

V gene: TRBV9
CDR3 protein: ASSVRTGELF

V gene: TRBV28
CDR3 protein: ASSTGGSNTEAF

V gene: TRBV6-4
CDR3 protein: ASFKTGTSGSRSYEQY

V gene: TRBV18
CDR3 protein: ASSLAGAGANVLT

V gene: TRBV14
CDR3 protein: ASSRTTGGNTGELF

V gene: TRBV7-2
CDR3 protein: ASSTGQGSSTNEKLF

V gene: TRBV18
CDR3 protein: ASSPRIGGDVDNEQF

V gene: TRBV28
CDR3 protein: ASSPTGGSGGEQY

V gene: TRBV19
CDR3 protein: ATKTGSYEQY

V gene: TRBV19
CDR3 protein: ASSTANTGPNEQF

V gene: TRBV15
CDR3 protein: ATSRPSGRGNEQF

V gene: TRBV28
CDR3 protein: ASILTGDYGYT

V gene: TRBV30
CDR3 protein: AWSQTGVYGYGYT

V gene: TRBV7-6
CDR3 protein: ASSLAVAGGPQETQY

V gene: TRBV7-2
CDR3 protein: ASSPMGRGTYEQY

V gene: TRBV7-9
CDR3 protein: ASSPGQGVNYGYT

V gene: TRBV5-1
CDR3 protein: ATARGDQETQY

V gene: TRBV9
CDR3 protein: ASSWEGVTDTQY

V gene: TRBV28
CDR3 protein: ASRTGTGAVNYGYT

V gene: TRBV6-5
CDR3 protein: ASSIGQNTGELF

V gene: TRBV9
CDR3 protein: ASSATSTNEQF

V gene: TRBV6-5
CDR3 protein: ATGTFGNTIY

V gene: TRBV30
CDR3 protein: AWTAGGVPDTQY

V gene: TRBV2
CDR3 protein: ASRQDSYEQY